This T cell receptor beta chain appears in the sequencing data of a study of blood T cell repertoires in COVID-19 (dated by TCRdb to 2018 to 2021). With regard to the full study: Collaborator samples came from the United States, Italy and Spain and covered acute and convalescent phases of COVID-19. The repertoires were released in a freely available public database intended as a resource for research on the immune response to SARS-CoV-2. The sample metadata nearly always contained a de-identified subject ID, COVID-19 status, age in years and sex. Samples were obtained from the ongoing ImmuneRACE study (first 160 participants) and from about 1,300 subjects provided by 6 global collaborators. Deeply sampled blood TCRbeta repertoires from subjects exposed to, actively infected with, or recovered from COVID-19 were included in the dataset. Where available, HLA class I and class II types were taken from metadata supplied by the sample provider and were not determined by assay-based typing. The prospective study material was composed of cDNA or gDNA derived from T cells, B-cell-depleted T cells, or PBMCs.

Of note for this clone: Its antigen specificity is not known. No base quality values were provided; no much bigger clone lies one nucleotide off.

TCRbeta CDR3 regions were amplified from genomic DNA by means of the immunoSEQ Assay, a bias-controlled multiplex PCR. The authors' analysis ran thus. The number of nucleated cells in each sample was estimated from the amplification of reference gene primers within the assay. Sequence reads were collapsed and filtered to measure the absolute abundance of every unique TCRbeta CDR3 rearrangement. For each sample, productive Simpson clonality was calculated as the square root of Simpson's diversity index over productive rearrangements. TCRdb re-hosts the immuneACCESS table, in-frame sequences only. Its copies lack some clones; in the studies checked, an unresolved V gene accounts for under half of them, and the cause for the rest is not known. V, J and clone size are taken as reported in that table, and D and trimming were inferred from the DNA itself. The table for this sample lists around 150,000 clones; 76% of them were counted only once. Roughly 4.7% of the sample is taken by the ten largest.

What the research found in general, with its limitations: The quantity of clinical and demographic metadata differed by source and by participant and was supplied without curation.

CDR1 and CDR2 are drawn from the germline V gene: SGHTA, FQGNSA. Relative to germline, V is 1 base shorter and J is 4 bases shorter, with 7 bases between their ends. There are 13 amino acids in the CDR3, from cysteine to phenylalanine inclusive. Only the CDR3 region is kept as DNA, spanning 39 bases read in frame from base 1. Collaborating institutions collected whole blood in K2EDTA tubes following their own protocols. Collaborator samples were shipped for TCRbeta analysis as frozen whole blood, isolated PBMCs, or DNA extracted from either sample type. The rearrangement combines TRBV7-2 with TRBJ1-1, with TRBD1 tentatively as D gene (6 bases match). The material sequenced was peripheral blood. The origin of this receptor is a woman aged 80 or over with active or convalescent COVID-19. CDR3 sequence: CASSLVRGTEAFF. The nucleotide sequence reads as follows: TGTGCCAGCAGCTTAGTCAGGGGCACTGAAGCTTTCTTT.